The 22 T cell receptor beta chains in this list originate from one sample, sequenced in a study of OX40 agonist ivuxolimab in advanced cancers. Clones were read by immunoSEQ multiplex PCR, and TCRdb kept only the in-frame ones, dropping some. The data show some 86,000 clones, approximately 94% seen once. The input for sequencing was CD4+ or CD8+ T cells sorted from blood, taken in a trial of the OX40 agonist ivuxolimab. The origin of the receptors is an adult with an advanced solid tumor such as melanoma, head and neck, liver or kidney cancer.

The CDR3 DNA is TGTGCCAGCAGCTTTGGGCCTAGCGGGGACAATGAGCAGTTCTTC. This encodes CASSFGPSGDNEQFF. The chain couples TRBV5-4 to TRBJ2-1; 9 positions match TRBD2. Germline lookup yields CDR1 SGHNT and CDR2 YYREEE (reference sequence). Germline trimming cut 2 bases from V and 5 bases from J; bases unmatched to any gene: 5. The CDR3 contains 15 residues.

V and J are TRBV19 and TRBJ1-2, with D maybe TRBD1 (5 bases). The ends were cut back, 0 bases at V and 5 bases at J, with 16 bases in the middle. Germline-derived CDR1 and CDR2 are LNHDA and SQIVND (reference sequence). The CDR3 has 16 residues. The CDR3 sequence is CASSIDLPGLEYGYTF. Here the CDR3 DNA reads TGTGCCAGTAGTATAGATCTCCCAGGGCTGGAATATGGCTACACCTTC. Together with reference TRBV19 and TRBJ1-2, the CDR3 gives the full variable domain: DGGITQSPKYLFRKEGQNVTLSCEQNLNHDAMYWYRQDPGQGLRLIYYSQIVNDFQKGDIAEGYSVSREKKESFPLTVTSAQKNPTAFYLCASSIDLPGLEYGYTFGSGTRLTVV.

The V gene is TRBV2, the J gene TRBJ1-6; no clear D. The CDR3 covers 15 residues. Trimming took off 1 base at V and 5 bases at J, with 9 bases between the two ends. Germline V gene lookup returns CDR1 SNHLY and CDR2 FYNNEI. CDR3 residues: CASSEGSGNNSPLHF. The CDR3 bases are TGTGCCAGCAGTGAAGGGTCAGGAAATAATTCACCCCTCCACTTT.

The chain carries TRBV27 and TRBJ2-1; no clear D. V was cut by 5 bases and J by 8 bases, with 16 bases left in between. Germline V lookup: CDR1 MNHEY, CDR2 SMNVEV (reference sequence). This CDR3 spans 14 amino acids. CDR3 residues: CASSQSLESDEQFF. The CDR3 DNA reads as TGTGCCAGCAGTCAGTCCCTCGAAAGCGATGAGCAGTTCTTC.

The chain uses TRBV30 and TRBJ2-1; D not resolved. This CDR3 has 14 amino acids. Germline CDR1 reads GTSNPN; CDR2 reads SVGIG (reference sequence). The V gene lost 3 bases and the J gene lost 2 bases, with 11 bases spanning the gap. This CDR3 is CAWSPVDPYNEQFF. The DNA for the CDR3 is TGTGCCTGGAGCCCGGTCGACCCCTACAATGAGCAGTTCTTC.

This chain connects TRBV6-6 to TRBJ2-1; D perhaps matches TRBD1 (6 bases). The V gene lost 4 bases and the J gene lost 12 bases, with 22 bases spanning the gap. CDR1 and CDR2 (germline): MNHNY, SVGAGI (reference sequence). The CDR3 has 15 amino acids. The DNA for the CDR3 is TGTGCCAGCAGTTCAGATCGGGACATTGGAAGAGGGCAGTTCTTC. As protein: CASSSDRDIGRGQFF.

The V gene is TRBV19, the J gene TRBJ2-7, with D uncertain. The CDR3 extends over 15 amino acids. Trimming shortened V by 0 bases and J by 0 bases, and 9 bases separated the two germline ends. Germline-derived CDR1 and CDR2 are LNHDA and SQIVND (reference sequence). CDR3 sequence: CASSIDLGSSYEQYF. The CDR3 DNA sequence: TGTGCCAGTAGTATAGATCTGGGCAGCTCCTACGAGCAGTACTTC.

The chain recombines TRBV29-1 with TRBJ2-6, with D unresolved. The CDR3 has 15 amino acids. Germline V lookup: CDR1 SQVTM, CDR2 ANQGSEA. V lost 1 base and J 3 bases, leaving 10 bases between the germline ends. The CDR3 is CSVEGAGLGANVLTF. The DNA for the CDR3 is TGCAGCGTTGAAGGAGCCGGGCTTGGGGCCAACGTCCTGACTTTC.

This clone was recorded once. This rearrangement joins TRBV9 to TRBJ2-1, with a tentative D call TRBD1 (5 bases). Looked up from germline, CDR1 is SGDLS and CDR2 is YYNGEE. V gave up 1 base and J gave up 8 bases, with 13 bases separating them. This CDR3 has 14 residues. The CDR3, as DNA: TGTGCCAGCAGCGTATTTCTGACAGTCGATGAGCAGTTCTTC. Its protein is CASSVFLTVDEQFF.

This chain links TRBV5-8 with TRBJ2-3; D could derive from TRBD1 or TRBD2 (5 bases each). Germline V gene sequence: CDR1 SGHTS, CDR2 YDEGEE. This CDR3 has 16 residues. V was trimmed by 3 bases and J by 6 bases, leaving 20 bases between them. DNA for the CDR3: TGTGCCAGCAGCTGGGAGATTATGAGGGGCGTGGATACGCAGTATTTT. It yields the protein CASSWEIMRGVDTQYF.

The chain combines TRBV19 with TRBJ2-1; 13 bases are shared with TRBD2. Germline CDR1 and CDR2: LNHDA and SQIVND (reference sequence). V trimming: 5 bases; J trimming: 10 bases; junction bases outside the gene matches: 11. CDR3 length equals 16 residues. CDR3 in amino acids: CASSLGLAGEGVEQFF. DNA of the CDR3: TGTGCCAGTAGTCTCGGACTAGCGGGAGAAGGAGTAGAGCAGTTCTTC.

The CDR3 nucleotides are TGTGCCAGCAGCTTAATCACTAGCGGGAGTCTGCAAAACATTCAGTACTTC. Its protein product is CASSLITSGSLQNIQYF. V and J are TRBV7-8 and TRBJ2-4, with 11 nucleotides matching TRBD2. Germline V CDR1 and CDR2: SGHVS, FQNEAQ. The CDR3 consists of 17 residues. With V trimmed by 2 bases and J by 5 bases, 8 bases remained unmatched. The full variable domain, rest sourced from reference TRBV7-8 and TRBJ2-4, is GAGVSQSPRYKVAKRGQDVALRCDPISGHVSLFWYQQALGQGPEFLTYFQNEAQLDKSGLPSDRFFAERPEGSVSTLKIQRTQQEDSAVYLCASSLITSGSLQNIQYFGAGTRLSVL.

The chain combines TRBV6-6 with TRBJ2-7, with D possibly matching TRBD1 (5 bases). The V and J ends lost 7 bases and 4 bases respectively, with 8 bases between them. Germline values: CDR1 MNHNY, CDR2 SVGAGI (reference sequence). CDR3 length: 11 amino acids. The DNA of the CDR3 is TGTGCCAGCATCCACAGGTACGAGCAGTACTTC. This sequence encodes CASIHRYEQYF.

This chain uses TRBV27 with TRBJ2-7; TRBD2 matches 9 bases. The CDR3 is 16 residues long. CDR1 MNHEY and CDR2 SMNVEV come from the germline V gene (reference sequence). V gave up 0 bases and J gave up 3 bases; unmatched junction bases: 6. CDR3 nucleotides: TGTGCCAGCAGTTTATCATTTAGCGGGAGTCTCTACGAGCAGTACTTC. Residues: CASSLSFSGSLYEQYF.

With respect to this clone: Other DNA variants within this sample encode the same CDR3. The chain carries TRBV7-9 and TRBJ2-7; D call uncertain. This CDR3 contains 12 residues. Germline V gene lookup returns CDR1 SEHNR and CDR2 FQNEAQ (reference sequence). The V end was cut by 0 bases, the J end by 2 bases, with 2 bases between. The CDR3 sequence: CASSLAAYEQYF. Written as DNA, the CDR3 is TGTGCCAGCAGCTTAGCCGCCTACGAGCAGTACTTC.

V usage is TRBV9 and J usage is TRBJ2-3; D gene ambiguous. Germline CDR1 SGDLS, CDR2 YYNGEE. With 5 bases removed from V and 1 base from J, the gap between germline ends came to 14 bases. The CDR3 spans 15 residues. The CDR3 here is CASSTFGVGTDTQYF. CDR3 nucleotides: TGTGCCAGCAGTACATTTGGGGTGGGCACAGATACGCAGTATTTT.

Here the CDR3 reads CASPQGAHNNQPQHF. The CDR3, as DNA: TGTGCCAGCCCCCAGGGGGCTCATAACAATCAGCCCCAGCATTTT. This chain uses TRBV28 with TRBJ1-5, with 8 bases fitting TRBD1. The CDR3 is made up of 15 amino acids. Germline CDR1 and CDR2: MDHEN and SYDVKM. V was clipped by 8 bases and J by 3 bases; unmatched bases: 9.

The chain recombines TRBV29-1 with TRBJ2-2; possibly TRBD1 for D (5 bases). The CDR3 is 13 residues long. The ends were cut back, 7 bases at V and 4 bases at J, with 13 bases in the middle. The germline V gene has CDR1 SQVTM and CDR2 ANQGSEA. The CDR3 is CSADSSSTGELFF. The CDR3 DNA reads as TGCAGCGCCGACAGCTCGAGCACCGGGGAGCTGTTTTTT.

This chain uses TRBV27 with TRBJ2-1, with D perhaps given as TRBD1 or TRBD2 (5 bases each). CDR1 is MNHEY and CDR2 is SMNVEV in the germline V gene (reference sequence). V lost 6 bases and J 5 bases, leaving 8 bases between the germline ends. The CDR3 is made up of 12 amino acids. The CDR3 protein is CASRGVDNEQFF. CDR3 DNA sequence: TGTGCCAGCAGGGGGGTCGACAATGAGCAGTTCTTC.

The CDR3 loop reads CASSLSVDTPGNTIYF. The CDR3 DNA reads as TGTGCCAGTAGTTTGTCGGTGGACACGCCTGGAAACACCATATATTTT. The chain carries TRBV19 and TRBJ1-3, with D perhaps matching TRBD1 (5 bases). Germline CDR1 is LNHDA and CDR2 is SQIVND (reference sequence). Deletions cut 5 bases from V and 2 bases from J, with 16 bases between. CDR3 length: 16 residues.

The CDR3 spells CASSPGTYHEQYF. The DNA of the CDR3 is TGTGCCAGCAGCCCCGGGACTTACCACGAGCAGTACTTC. The chain uses TRBV7-9 and TRBJ2-7; D is possibly TRBD2 (6 bases). Germline values: CDR1 SEHNR, CDR2 FQNEAQ (reference sequence). Trimming pared 5 bases from V and 5 bases from J, leaving 13 bases between. This CDR3 region has 13 residues.

V gene TRBV19 combines with J gene TRBJ2-7; TRBD2 is a possible D gene (5 bases). Trimming removed 1 base at V and 4 bases at J, with 11 bases between. The germline CDR1 and CDR2 sequences are LNHDA and SQIVND (reference sequence). The length of the CDR3 is 14 residues. The CDR3 coding sequence is TGTGCCAGTAGTATAGTGGGGTCGGGGTACGAGCAGTACTTC. It specifies CASSIVGSGYEQYF.